One and the same sample provided the 29 T cell receptor beta chains below, sequenced in a study of T-cell reconstitution after alpha-beta-depleted transplantation in children. The TCRbeta library incorporated unique molecular identifiers. One entry per CDR3 protein results from TCRdb running MiXCR on the PCR reads. The sample consists of approximately 420,000 distinct CDR3 sequences, approximately 11% of them appearing once. Sequenced material: PBMCs from the stem cell graft donor, taken from the stem cell graft. These receptors were obtained from a human donor who donated a stem cell graft to a child with acute myeloid leukemia.

This clonotype was counted between two and nine times. The V call is TRBV20-1, the J call TRBJ2-1; 7 bases match TRBD2. V gave up 2 bases and J gave up 1 base; unmatched junction bases: 11. Germline loops: CDR1 DFQATT, CDR2 SNEGSKA (reference sequence). CDR3 length: 17 residues. CDR3 nucleotide sequence: TGCAGTGCTAGAAATCCTCGGGGTAGCGGGTCCTACAATGAGCAGTTCTTC. This codes for CSARNPRGSGSYNEQFF.

The table lists this clonotype with a few counts. V and J are TRBV12-3 or TRBV12-4 and TRBJ2-5; no clear D. Trimming stripped 2 bases from V and 3 bases from J, with 10 bases between. The CDR3 spans 14 residues. CDR3 coding DNA: TGTGCCAGCAGTTTAACCCAAGGTGAAGAGACCCAGTACTTC. Its translation is CASSLTQGEETQYF.

The table lists this clonotype with a few counts. The chain carries TRBV5-5 and TRBJ2-5; TRBD1 agrees at 7 bases. The CDR3 runs to 15 residues. The V segment lost 4 bases and the J segment 2 bases; nucleotides outside the gene matches: 8. Germline-derived CDR1 and CDR2 are SGHKS and YYEKEE (reference sequence). This CDR3 reads CASSPRGDRQETQYF. CDR3 nucleotides: TGTGCCAGCAGCCCGCGTGGGGACAGACAAGAGACCCAGTACTTC. The entire variable domain, with the rest obtained from reference TRBV5-5 and TRBJ2-5, is as follows: DAGVTQSPTHLIKTRGQQVTLRCSPISGHKSVSWYQQVLGQGPQFIFQYYEKEERGRGNFPDRFSARQFPNYSSELNVNALLLGDSALYLCASSPRGDRQETQYFGPGTRLLVL.

The chain uses TRBV30 and TRBJ2-3, with 11 bases fitting TRBD2. CDR1 is GTSNPN and CDR2 is SVGIG in the germline V gene (reference sequence). This CDR3 has 17 amino acids. Germline trimming cut 2 bases from V and 2 bases from J; bases unmatched to any gene: 9. The CDR3 loop reads CAWSQPGLAGLTDTQYF. DNA of the CDR3: TGTGCCTGGAGTCAACCCGGACTAGCGGGCCTCACAGATACGCAGTATTTT.

This clonotype was seen only a few times. This chain uses TRBV30 with TRBJ2-1; D might be TRBD1 (5 bases). CDR1 is GTSNPN, CDR2 SVGIG, per germline (reference sequence). V gave up 1 base and J gave up 7 bases, with 11 bases separating them. The CDR3 covers 13 residues. The CDR3 sequence: CAWSGDSPNEQFF. CDR3 nucleotide sequence: TGTGCCTGGAGTGGCGACAGTCCAAATGAGCAGTTCTTC.

The CDR3 protein is CATSPGNYGYTF. The CDR3, as DNA: TGTGCCACCAGCCCAGGAAACTATGGCTACACCTTC. The J gene is TRBJ1-2, the V gene TRBV24-1; the D is unclear. CDR3 length equals 12 residues. Germline V gene data show CDR1 as KGHDR and CDR2 as SFDVKD. The V gene lost 7 bases and the J gene lost 2 bases, with 7 bases spanning the gap.

The chain joins TRBV5-4 to TRBJ2-7, with 7 bases that match TRBD2. This CDR3 region has 14 residues. CDR1 is SGHNT and CDR2 is YYREEE in the germline V gene (reference sequence). After removal of 7 bases from V and 3 bases from J, the junction contained 10 bases not matched to a gene. CDR3 sequence (DNA): TGTGCCAGCCACCAACGGGGGAGGGGCTACGAGCAGTACTTC. This translates into CASHQRGRGYEQYF.

This clonotype was detected a few times. Its ends do not fully match the called genes, so a read error is possible. This chain connects TRBV7-7 to TRBJ2-3; tentatively, D is TRBD1 (6 bases). Germline V CDR1 and CDR2: SSHAT, FNYEAQ (reference sequence). CDR3 length: 16 residues. The CDR3 DNA sequence: TGTGCTAGCAGCCCAGCCGAGAGGGGGTTCGCAGATACGCAGTATTTT. Translation gives CASSPAERGFADTQYF.

Many counts were recorded for this clonotype. The chain is built from TRBV7-2 and TRBJ2-3; 11 bases fit TRBD1. Germline assignment: CDR1 SGHTA and CDR2 FQGNSA. The CDR3 is 16 amino acids. V was pared by 5 bases and J by 1 base, with 5 bases of the junction left unmatched. The CDR3 DNA follows: TGTGCCAGCAGCACGGGACAGGGGGTGGGCACAGATACGCAGTATTTT. Its translation is CASSTGQGVGTDTQYF.

This clonotype was seen repeatedly, ten times or more. The chain uses TRBV9 and TRBJ2-3; D uncertain. The germline gives CDR1 SGDLS, CDR2 YYNGEE. V was cut by 0 bases and J by 0 bases, with 23 bases left in between. There are 20 residues in the CDR3. The CDR3 nucleotides read TGTGCCAGCAGCGTAGAGCCGGACGAAACCCACTCGACAAGCACAGATACGCAGTATTTT. It codes for CASSVEPDETHSTSTDTQYF. The complete variable domain, with remaining parts taken from reference TRBV9 and TRBJ2-3, reads DSGVTQTPKHLITATGQRVTLRCSPRSGDLSVYWYQQSLDQGLQFLIQYYNGEERAKGNILERFSAQQFPDLHSELNLSSLELGDSALYFCASSVEPDETHSTSTDTQYFGPGTRLTVL.

This clonotype was seen only a few times. This chain joins TRBV12-3 or TRBV12-4 and TRBJ1-1; tentatively, D is TRBD1 (5 bases). V was cut by 5 bases and J by 4 bases, with 17 bases left in between. CDR3 length equals 15 residues. The CDR3: CASSAPGRRTTEAFF. The CDR3 DNA reads as TGTGCCAGCAGTGCCCCGGGACGACGGACCACTGAAGCTTTCTTT.

This clonotype has a count of ten or more. CDR3 residues: CAITRDLNQPQHF. The DNA for the CDR3 is TGTGCCATCACCAGGGACCTTAATCAGCCCCAGCATTTT. The chain recombines TRBV10-3 with TRBJ1-5; D is possibly TRBD1 (5 bases). The germline V gene encodes CDR1 ENHRY and CDR2 SYGVKD. The V gene lost 7 bases and the J gene lost 4 bases, with 11 bases spanning the gap. The CDR3 has 13 residues.

This rearrangement joins TRBV7-8 to TRBJ2-1; TRBD1 aligns across 9 bases. The junction had 2 bases not matched to a gene; V was cut back by 8 bases and J by 9 bases. Germline lookup yields CDR1 SGHVS and CDR2 FQNEAQ. This CDR3 has 11 residues. CDR3 DNA sequence: TGTGCCAGCTTGGGACAGGGTGAGCAGTTCTTC. Translating it yields CASLGQGEQFF.

As for this clonotype: The junction differs from germline at one of its ends, possibly a read error. V and J are TRBV3-1 and TRBJ2-1, with 8 bases aligning to TRBD2. The length of the CDR3 is 18 residues. The germline V gene has CDR1 LGHDT and CDR2 YNNKEL (reference sequence). CDR3 sequence reads: CASTQDDPAGASYNEQFF. The CDR3 bases are TGTGCCAGCACCCAAGACGACCCAGCGGGGGCCTCCTACAATGAGCAGTTCTTC.

This clonotype came up many times. J is TRBJ2-5 and V is TRBV12-3 or TRBV12-4; no reliable D call. V dropped 2 bases and J dropped 0 bases, with 7 bases sitting between them. The CDR3 has 14 amino acids. The CDR3 spells CASSLPDYQETQYF. Here the CDR3 DNA reads TGTGCCAGCAGTTTACCGGATTACCAAGAGACCCAGTACTTC.

The chain carries TRBV5-1 and TRBJ2-2; D might be TRBD2 (7 bases). CDR3 length: 15 residues. Trimming shortened V by 2 bases and J by 3 bases, and 11 bases separated the two germline ends. Germline V gene data show CDR1 as SGHRS and CDR2 as YFSETQ. CDR3 nucleotide sequence: TGCGCCAGCAGCTTTGCGGGGGCGGACACCGGGGAGCTGTTTTTT. Translated, it gives CASSFAGADTGELFF.

This clonotype was detected many times. The CDR3 nucleotides read TGTGCCAGCAGAACCACAGATACGCAGTATTTT. Its translation: CASRTTDTQYF. This sequence joins TRBV7-2 and TRBJ2-3; unclear D gene. Trimming removed 6 bases from V and 2 bases from J, with 3 bases in between. CDR1 and CDR2 from the germline V gene are SGHTA and FQGNSA. The CDR3 loop spans 11 amino acids.

The genes are TRBV27 and TRBJ2-3; 9 bases match TRBD2. The CDR3 totals 15 residues. The V and J ends lost 7 bases and 4 bases, in that order; junction bases with no gene match: 9. CDR1 is MNHEY and CDR2 is SMNVEV in the germline V gene (reference sequence). CDR3 bases: TGTGCCAGCACCCATGGCGGGGGGGCCCCAGATACGCAGTATTTT. Translation gives CASTHGGGAPDTQYF.

This clonotype was recorded at least ten times. The V call is TRBV11-2, the J call TRBJ2-3; maybe TRBD1 (6 bases). The ends were cut back, 0 bases at V and 5 bases at J, with 15 bases in the middle. The CDR3 spans 16 residues. Germline CDR1 SGHAT, CDR2 FQNNGV. This CDR3 reads CASSLDLAGAGDTQYF. The CDR3 region has the DNA TGTGCCAGCAGCTTAGATCTGGCAGGGGCTGGAGATACGCAGTATTTT.

The chain carries TRBV7-9 and TRBJ2-5; the D is unclear. CDR1 and CDR2 from the germline V gene are SEHNR and FQNEAQ (reference sequence). The V end lost 5 bases, the J end lost 5 bases, and 21 bases lay between the germline ends. The CDR3 totals 16 residues. The CDR3 loop reads CASSRRPQVQVETQYF. Here the CDR3 DNA reads TGTGCCAGCAGCCGGCGACCGCAGGTTCAGGTGGAGACCCAGTACTTC.

This clonotype was picked up a small number of times. The chain recombines TRBV4-1 with TRBJ1-3; D is unclear. Germline CDR1 and CDR2: MGHRA and YSYEKL. Trimming cost V 4 bases and J 4 bases, with 17 bases left between them. The CDR3 runs 16 residues. The CDR3 sequence is CASSRTPQIAGNTIYF. CDR3 nucleotide sequence: TGCGCCAGCAGCCGAACCCCACAGATCGCAGGAAACACCATATATTTT.

A remark on this clonotype: This may come from a read error, since a much larger clone is one base off. The rearrangement uses TRBV12-3 or TRBV12-4 and TRBJ2-7; D gene unclear. This CDR3 is 13 amino acids long. Trimming left V 2 bases short and J 1 base short, with 6 bases between. CDR3 bases: TGTGCCAGCAGTTTATTTGGTTCCTACGAGCAGTACTTC. Translating it yields CASSLFGSYEQYF.

This clonotype was seen a handful of times. The chain uses TRBV20-1 and TRBJ2-1; tentatively, D is TRBD2 (6 bases). Trimming took off 4 bases at V and 6 bases at J, with 16 bases between the two ends. Germline V gene data show CDR1 as DFQATT and CDR2 as SNEGSKA (reference sequence). CDR3 length: 14 amino acids. CDR3: CSATLAGPFNEQFF. CDR3 coding DNA: TGCAGTGCTACCTTGGCGGGACCATTCAATGAGCAGTTCTTC.

As regards this clonotype: This may be a read error, as it is one base from a much larger clone. The genes are TRBV7-6 and TRBJ2-7; the match to TRBD2 covers 16 bases. The CDR3 extends over 16 amino acids. J gave up 2 bases and V 5 bases, and 3 bases lay outside the gene matches. The germline V gene has CDR1 SGHVS and CDR2 FNYEAQ. The CDR3 DNA follows: TGTGCCAGCAGCCGAGGGACTAGCGGGAGGGCCTACGAGCAGTACTTC. Encoded protein: CASSRGTSGRAYEQYF. The entire variable domain, with the rest obtained from reference TRBV7-6 and TRBJ2-7, is as follows: GAGVSQSPRYKVTKRGQDVALRCDPISGHVSLYWYRQALGQGPEFLTYFNYEAQQDKSGLPNDRFSAERPEGSISTLTIQRTEQRDSAMYRCASSRGTSGRAYEQYFGPGTRLTVT.

The sample holds a few counts of this clonotype. The rearrangement uses TRBV4-1 and TRBJ2-2; 10 bases are a match to TRBD2. The CDR3 totals 17 residues. Germline V CDR1 and CDR2: MGHRA, YSYEKL. V lost 2 bases and J lost 4; bases outside the gene matches: 7. CDR3 bases: TGCGCCAGCAGCCAAACTCCGGGACTAGCGTTCACCGGGGAGCTGTTTTTT. Translation gives CASSQTPGLAFTGELFF.

This clonotype showed up just a few times. The chain joins TRBV20-1 to TRBJ1-5; D possibly corresponds to TRBD1 (6 bases). V lost 4 bases to trimming and J lost 2 bases, with 12 bases between them. This CDR3 comprises 14 residues. CDR1 is DFQATT, CDR2 SNEGSKA, per germline (reference sequence). The CDR3 here is CSATWGLGNQPQHF. CDR3 coding DNA: TGCAGTGCTACGTGGGGGCTCGGCAATCAGCCCCAGCATTTT.

This clonotype was counted many times. The V and J genes are TRBV7-8 and TRBJ1-2; the D gene is possibly TRBD1 (5 bases). The germline V and J ends were trimmed by 1 base and 6 bases, with 12 bases remaining between them. The CDR3 spans 14 residues. The germline gives CDR1 SGHVS, CDR2 FQNEAQ. The CDR3 region is CASSLEPSGDGYTF. The CDR3 DNA sequence: TGTGCCAGCAGCTTAGAGCCCTCGGGGGATGGCTACACCTTC.

There are a few counts of this clonotype. The V gene is TRBV25-1, the J gene TRBJ2-2; 9 bases line up with TRBD1. CDR3 length: 15 residues. Germline CDR1 MGHDK, CDR2 SYGVNS. Trimming at V came to 3 bases and at J to 8 bases, leaving 7 bases not matched to a gene. CDR3 sequence reads: CASSDPGQGRGELFF. The CDR3 coding sequence is TGTGCCAGCAGTGACCCCGGACAGGGGAGAGGGGAGCTGTTTTTT.

This clonotype has ten or more counts. The chain combines TRBV18 with TRBJ2-5; D remains ambiguous. Germline loops: CDR1 KGHSH, CDR2 LQKENI. The germline V and J ends were trimmed by 0 bases and 5 bases, with 4 bases remaining between them. The CDR3 loop spans 12 amino acids. CDR3 sequence: CASSPPWETQYF. The CDR3 coding sequence is TGTGCCAGCTCACCACCCTGGGAGACCCAGTACTTC.